This T cell receptor (beta chain) derives from a study of neurological immune-mediated disorders. Whole-study findings and limits: The multiple sclerosis repertoire cluster was not associated with any clinical or MRI feature, with the authors stating that larger cohorts are needed. There were no CDR3 amino acid sequences shared by expanded clones across subjects, a result suggesting private repertoires in all groups.

Ten or more counts support this clonotype. What it binds is unknown. The cDNA came from 5'RACE with 10-nucleotide random UMIs. Over 180 million TCR-beta sequences from 15-18 subjects came from every sequencing run. TCRdb reprocessed the 5' RACE reads via MiXCR and lists one record per CDR3 protein. The repertoire holds 71,000 or so distinct CDR3 sequences, about 5% seen once, with less than 2.5% in the top ten. The CDR3 spans 16 residues. The V gene lost 6 bases and the J gene lost 0 bases, with 15 bases spanning the gap. Germline V gene lookup returns CDR1 ENHRY and CDR2 SYGVKD. The sequence was collected from a woman under 40 with multiple sclerosis. The V and J genes are TRBV10-3 and TRBJ2-1, with a tentative D call TRBD1 (5 bases). The sequenced sample consisted of PBMCs. The chain's CDR3 is CAIRGTDSSSYNEQFF. CDR3 coding DNA: TGTGCCATCAGGGGCACCGACAGTAGCTCCTACAATGAGCAGTTCTTC.